This T cell receptor beta chain derives from a study of CD8 T cells in ankylosing spondylitis. As to this clonotype: Its specificity is unknown.

Generation of TCR beta libraries employed quantitative 5'-RACE incorporating molecular barcodes. Using its own MiXCR run on the 5' RACE reads, TCRdb lists one record per CDR3 protein. The sample includes some 130,000 distinct CDR3 sequences, around 9.3% of them seen just once. Overall study results and limits: Disease-associated clonotypes exhibited CD8+ identity and were relatively infrequent in peripheral blood. From matched ankylosing spondylitis synovial fluid, disease-linked clones were reportedly recovered at significantly enriched levels.

This clonotype was obtained from a male donor with ankylosing spondylitis or in good health (not recorded which). Input material: blood, either unsorted or a sorted T cell fraction (not recorded which).

The CDR3 loop reads CASSPQMGDTQYF. CDR3 bases: TGTGCCAGCAGCCCCCAGATGGGGGATACGCAGTATTTT. The chain recombines TRBV7-2 with TRBJ2-3; D is undetermined. The CDR3 totals 13 residues. The V end was cut by 5 bases, the J end by 6 bases, with 12 bases between. The germline CDR1 and CDR2 sequences are SGHTA and FQGNSA.